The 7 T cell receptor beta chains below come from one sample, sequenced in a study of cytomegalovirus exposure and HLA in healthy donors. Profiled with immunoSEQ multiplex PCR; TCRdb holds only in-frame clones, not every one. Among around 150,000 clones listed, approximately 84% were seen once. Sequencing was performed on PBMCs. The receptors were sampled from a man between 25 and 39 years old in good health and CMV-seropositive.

The chain's CDR3 is CASSQEQGNSNQPQHF. For the CDR3, the DNA is TGCGCCAGCAGCCAGGAACAGGGAAATAGCAATCAGCCCCAGCATTTT. The genes are TRBV4-1 and TRBJ1-5; maybe TRBD1 (6 bases). The germline CDR1 and CDR2 sequences are MGHRA and YSYEKL. V lost 3 bases and J 0 bases, leaving 12 bases between the germline ends. The CDR3 runs 16 residues.

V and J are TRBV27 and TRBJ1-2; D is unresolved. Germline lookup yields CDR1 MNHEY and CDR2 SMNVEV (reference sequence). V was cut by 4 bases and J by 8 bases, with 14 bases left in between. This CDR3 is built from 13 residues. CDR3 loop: CASSSVTGRGYTF. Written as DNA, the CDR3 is TGTGCCAGCAGTTCGGTGACGGGTCGGGGCTACACCTTC.

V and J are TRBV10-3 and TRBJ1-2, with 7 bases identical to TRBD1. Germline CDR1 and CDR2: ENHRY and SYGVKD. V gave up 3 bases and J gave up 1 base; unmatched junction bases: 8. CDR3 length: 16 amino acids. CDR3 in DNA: TGTGCCATCAGTGACTCTACCGGGACAGTTAACTATGGCTACACCTTC. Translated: CAISDSTGTVNYGYTF.

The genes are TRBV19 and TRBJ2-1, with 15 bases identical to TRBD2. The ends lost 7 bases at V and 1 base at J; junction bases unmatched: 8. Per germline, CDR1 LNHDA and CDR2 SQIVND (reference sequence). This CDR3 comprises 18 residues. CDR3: CASTRTSGGVVSYNEQFF. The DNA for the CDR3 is TGTGCCAGTACCCGGACTAGCGGGGGGGTAGTATCCTACAATGAGCAGTTCTTC.

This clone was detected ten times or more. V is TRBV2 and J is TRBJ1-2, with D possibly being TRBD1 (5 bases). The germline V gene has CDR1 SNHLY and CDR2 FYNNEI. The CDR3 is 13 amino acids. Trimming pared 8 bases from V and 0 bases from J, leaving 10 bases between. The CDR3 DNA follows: TGTGCCAGCCAGACAGACTCTAACTATGGCTACACCTTC. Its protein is CASQTDSNYGYTF.

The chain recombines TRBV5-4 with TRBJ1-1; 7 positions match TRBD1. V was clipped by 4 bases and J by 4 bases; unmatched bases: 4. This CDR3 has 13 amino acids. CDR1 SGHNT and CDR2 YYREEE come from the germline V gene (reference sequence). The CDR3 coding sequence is TGTGCCAGCAGCGTAACAGGGGTCACTGAAGCTTTCTTT. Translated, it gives CASSVTGVTEAFF.

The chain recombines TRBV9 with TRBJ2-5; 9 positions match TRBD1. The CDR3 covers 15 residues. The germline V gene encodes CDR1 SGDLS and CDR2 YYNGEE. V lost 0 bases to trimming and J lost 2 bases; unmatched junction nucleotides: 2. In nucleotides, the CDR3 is TGTGCCAGCAGCGTAGACGGGACAGGGCAAGAGACCCAGTACTTC. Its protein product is CASSVDGTGQETQYF.